A selection of T cell receptor beta chains follows, all from one sample in a study of radiotherapy plus CTLA-4 blockade in lung cancer. Using immunoSEQ multiplex PCR, the repertoire was profiled, and TCRdb retains in-frame clones only, with some absent. The sample has about 48,000 clones; approximately 86% are singletons. Here the sequenced sample was peripheral blood, taken from a patient treated with radiotherapy plus ipilimumab. Receptors were obtained from a human donor with non-small cell lung cancer that progressed on radiotherapy plus ipilimumab. Some clones in this sample may be carry-over from other donors' samples. Both conserved end residues are part of each CDR3. A D gene is named only where the DNA matches it firmly. Not every row has a clone size; where given, it reads once, few, many or a size class.

TRBD2	-	TRBV7-2	TRBJ2-3	TGTGCCAGCAGCTTGGGACTAGCTGCTGACACAGATACGCAGTATTTT	CASSLGLAADTDTQYF
TRBD1	-	TRBV2	TRBJ1-2	TGTGCCAGCTTACAGGGGGCGGGGGGCTACACCTTC	CASLQGAGGYTF
-	-	TRBV5-6	TRBJ2-7	TGTGCCAGCAGCTTGCAAGGGGTATACGAGCAGTACTTC	CASSLQGVYEQYF
TRBD1	-	TRBV5-1	TRBJ2-3	TGCGCCAGCAGCTTGGGGACAGGGTTCACAGATACGCAGTATTTT	CASSLGTGFTDTQYF
-	-	TRBV28	TRBJ2-1	TGTGCCAGCACTTCCCAGGGCAGGGCGAATGAGCAGTTCTTC	CASTSQGRANEQFF
-	-	TRBV5-1	TRBJ2-2	TGCGCCAGCAGCCCTGGACAGGAGGGTGGGGAGCTGTTTTTT	CASSPGQEGGELFF
-	-	TRBV19	TRBJ1-1	TGTGCCAGTAGTATCGGGGAGACATCGGTGGCTGAAGCTTTCTTT	CASSIGETSVAEAFF
TRBD1	-	TRBV18	TRBJ1-2	TGTGCCAGCTCACCAACGACGGATGGACAGGGATTTGGCTACACCTTC	CASSPTTDGQGFGYTF
-	-	TRBV15	TRBJ1-1	TGTGCCACCAGCAGAGATCAACAAGAAGCTTTCTTT	CATSRDQQEAFF
-	-	TRBV19	TRBJ1-3	TGTGCCAGTATCTCCGGGGGATCTGGAAACACCATATATTTT	CASISGGSGNTIYF
-	-	TRBV6-6	TRBJ2-1	TGTGCCAGCATAGCAGCCAGCTCCTACAATGAGCAGTTCTTC	CASIAASSYNEQFF
-	-	TRBV2	TRBJ1-2	TGTGCCAGCACGCCCGACAGATTCTACACCTTC	CASTPDRFYTF
TRBD1	-	TRBV4-2	TRBJ1-2	TGTGCCAGCAGCCAAGAACCGGGACAGGCAGCCAGTGGCGGCTACACCTTC	CASSQEPGQAASGGYTF
-	once	TRBV7-9	TRBJ2-1	TGTGCCAGCAGCTTCTCACTAGCTAGCGAGCAGTTCTTC	CASSFSLASEQFF
TRBD2	-	TRBV27	TRBJ2-5	TGTGCCAGCAGTTTATCGCCGCGGGGGGGAGAGACCCAGTACTTC	CASSLSPRGGETQYF
TRBD2	-	TRBV7-6	TRBJ2-5	TGTGCCAGCAGCTTAGCTCATACGGGACTAGCGGGGGAAGAGACCCAGTACTTC	CASSLAHTGLAGEETQYF
-	-	TRBV20-1	TRBJ1-1	TGCAGTGCTAGGGAGGGCACTGAAGCTTTCTTT	CSAREGTEAFF
-	-	TRBV18	TRBJ1-3	TGTGCCAGCTCACCATCCGGGACTTCCTATCTTGGCTCTGGAAACACCATATATTTT	CASSPSGTSYLGSGNTIYF
-	-	TRBV19	TRBJ2-1	TGTGCCAGTAGGGGAGAACCCAACAATGAGCAGTTCTTC	CASRGEPNNEQFF
-	-	TRBV4-1	TRBJ2-7	TGCGCCAGCAGCCACGGTGGGAAGGGGCACTACGAGCAGTACTTC	CASSHGGKGHYEQYF
TRBD2	-	TRBV27	TRBJ2-7	TGTGCCAGCAGTTTATGGGGCAGGGGAAGGGCTAGCGGGAGGGGGTCTTGGGAGCAGTACTTC	CASSLWGRGRASGRGSWEQYF
-	-	TRBV25-1	TRBJ1-3	TGTGCCAGCAGTGTTTGGATGACTTCTGGAAACACCATATATTTT	CASSVWMTSGNTIYF
TRBD2	-	TRBV10-3	TRBJ2-2	TGTGCCATCAGTGAGGGGCGGGGGGCAACCGGGGAGCTGTTTTTT	CAISEGRGATGELFF
TRBD2	-	TRBV6-4	TRBJ2-5	TGTGCCAGCAGTACTATCACTAGCGGGAGAGGGGAGACCCAGTACTTC	CASSTITSGRGETQYF
TRBD1	-	TRBV6-4	TRBJ2-3	TGTGCCAGCAGTGACGGGCAGGGGGCCGGAGATACGCAGTATTTT	CASSDGQGAGDTQYF
TRBD1	-	TRBV5-6	TRBJ2-5	TGTGCCAGCAGCGGACGACAGGGTTCACCAGAGACCCAGTACTTC	CASSGRQGSPETQYF
-	-	TRBV2	TRBJ2-2	TGTGCCAGCAGGCGAACCTCCGGGGAGCTGTTTTTT	CASRRTSGELFF
-	-	TRBV27	TRBJ2-7	TGTGCCAGCATCAGACAGGATACCTACGAGCAGTACTTC	CASIRQDTYEQYF
TRBD2	-	TRBV4-3	TRBJ2-7	TGCGCCAGCAGCCATACTAGCGGGAGGGCATCCTACGAGCAGTACTTC	CASSHTSGRASYEQYF
TRBD1	-	TRBV11-1	TRBJ1-3	TGTGCCAGCAGCTGGGACAGCTCTGGAAACACCATATATTTT	CASSWDSSGNTIYF
-	once	TRBV6-1	TRBJ2-4	TGTGCCAGCAGTGAGAACCCAGGCGCGGCCAAAAACATTCAGTACTTC	CASSENPGAAKNIQYF
-	-	TRBV7-9	TRBJ2-7	TGTGCCAGCAGCTGGCGGGGACAGTCCTACGAGCAGTACTTC	CASSWRGQSYEQYF
-	-	TRBV30	TRBJ1-1	TGTGCCTGGAGTGGGCCTGCAGTGAACACTGAAGCTTTCTTT	CAWSGPAVNTEAFF
-	-	TRBV7-9	TRBJ2-7	TGTGCCAGCTCCGGGGGCGAGCAGTACTTC	CASSGGEQYF
-	-	TRBV5-1	TRBJ1-1	TGCGCCAGCAGCTTGCAGACTCCGGGGAACACTGAAGCTTTCTTT	CASSLQTPGNTEAFF
-	-	TRBV6-5	TRBJ2-5	TGTGCCAGCAGTTACGGGCAGACGGAGACCCAGTACTTC	CASSYGQTETQYF
-	few	TRBV21-1	TRBJ2-7	TGTGCCAGCAGCAAAAGGGACAGGGGGCCCTACGAGCAGTACTTC	CASSKRDRGPYEQYF
-	-	TRBV27	TRBJ1-5	TGTGCCAGCAGTTTACAGGGACAAATCCGCAATCAGCCCCAGCATTTT	CASSLQGQIRNQPQHF
TRBD2	-	TRBV28	TRBJ2-7	TGTGCCAGCAGTTTACGGGAGGGCCCGGGTTACGAGCAGTACTTC	CASSLREGPGYEQYF
-	-	TRBV10-1	TRBJ2-1	TGCGCCAGTGCCCGCGATCTCGCGAATGAGCAGTTCTTC	CASARDLANEQFF